This entry lists 10 T cell receptor beta chains sequenced from one sample in a study of PD-1 blockade in mismatch repair-deficient tumors. Assay used: immunoSEQ multiplex PCR; TCRdb lists only in-frame clones, some missing. Of tens of thousands of clones detected, 80% to 90% appear once; the ten largest clones hold roughly 5.5%. The sample was peripheral blood, taken 44 weeks after starting pembrolizumab. Receptors were obtained from an adult with mismatch repair-deficient cancer.

J is TRBJ2-7 and V is TRBV6-5, with TRBD1 matching over 7 bases. With V trimmed by 5 bases and J by 5 bases, 6 bases remained unmatched. The germline V gene encodes CDR1 MNHEY and CDR2 SVGAGI. The CDR3 totals 13 residues. CDR3 amino acids: CASSLQGRHEQYF. CDR3 in DNA: TGTGCCAGCAGTCTACAGGGGCGGCACGAGCAGTACTTC.

The chain recombines TRBV29-1 with TRBJ2-7, with 10 bases fitting TRBD1. Germline loops: CDR1 SQVTM, CDR2 ANQGSEA. This CDR3 has 12 amino acids. The J segment lost 6 bases and the V segment lost 7 bases, leaving 6 bases of the junction unmatched. CDR3 sequence: CSENRDRGEQYF. The CDR3 bases are TGCAGCGAGAACCGGGACAGGGGCGAGCAGTACTTC.

V and J are TRBV30 and TRBJ1-1; unclear D gene. Germline V CDR1 and CDR2: GTSNPN, SVGIG (reference sequence). The CDR3 is made up of 10 amino acids. Trimming shortened V by 2 bases and J by 8 bases, and 6 bases separated the two germline ends. The CDR3 reads CAWSRGEAFF. CDR3 bases: TGTGCCTGGAGTCGAGGAGAAGCTTTCTTT. Variable domain in full (rest from reference TRBV30 and TRBJ1-1): SQTIHQWPATLVQPVGSPLSLECTVEGTSNPNLYWYRQAAGRGLQLLFYSVGIGQISSEVPQNLSASRPQDRQFILSSKKLLLSDSGFYLCAWSRGEAFFGQGTRLTVV.

This chain joins TRBV6-5 and TRBJ1-1, with 9 bases aligning to TRBD1. CDR3 length: 16 amino acids. V was clipped by 0 bases and J by 7 bases; unmatched bases: 9. CDR1 is MNHEY, CDR2 SVGAGI, per germline. The CDR3 coding sequence is TGTGCCAGCAGTTACTCGACGGTGGACAGGGGATTTGAAGCTTTCTTT. Translation: CASSYSTVDRGFEAFF.

The rearrangement uses TRBV7-3 and TRBJ2-3, with TRBD2 matching over 8 bases. The CDR3 has 16 amino acids. In germline, CDR1 is SGHTA, CDR2 FQGTGA. The V and J ends lost 0 bases and 2 bases, in that order; junction bases with no gene match: 4. Here the CDR3 DNA reads TGTGCCAGCAGCTTAACTCTTAGCGGGACCACAGATACGCAGTATTTT. Amino acid sequence: CASSLTLSGTTDTQYF.

This chain links TRBV18 with TRBJ1-3, with D maybe TRBD1 (5 bases). V shed 3 bases and J shed 2 bases, with 20 bases lying between them. The V gene's germline CDR1 is KGHSH and CDR2 LQKENI. CDR3 length equals 18 residues. CDR3 region: CASSPVLTRGATGNTIYF. The CDR3, as DNA: TGTGCCAGCTCACCGGTCCTAACAAGAGGGGCTACTGGAAACACCATATATTTT.

The rearrangement joins TRBV19 to TRBJ1-2; no clear D. The CDR3 spans 14 residues. Germline V gene lookup returns CDR1 LNHDA and CDR2 SQIVND (reference sequence). V lost 4 bases, J lost 1 base, and 10 bases lay in between. The CDR3 region is CASSTTLINYGYTF. In DNA, the CDR3 is TGTGCCAGTAGTACGACGCTTATTAACTATGGCTACACCTTC.

This rearrangement joins TRBV6-5 to TRBJ2-5, with a tentative D call TRBD2 (6 bases). The CDR3 totals 12 residues. CDR1 and CDR2 from the germline V gene are MNHEY and SVGAGI. V lost 6 bases and J 4 bases, leaving 9 bases between the germline ends. The CDR3 nucleotides read TGTGCCAGCAGGCGGGACGGAGAGACCCAGTACTTC. It translates to CASRRDGETQYF.

The CDR3 DNA reads TGTGCCAGCAGCTCCCCCGGGACTAGCGGGATTGGAGCCTACAATGAGCAGTTCTTC. As protein: CASSSPGTSGIGAYNEQFF. The chain carries TRBV7-8 and TRBJ2-1, with TRBD2 identical over 13 bases. Germline CDR1 reads SGHVS; CDR2 reads FQNEAQ. This CDR3 spans 19 amino acids. The V segment lost 4 bases and the J segment 2 bases; nucleotides outside the gene matches: 11. Drawing the rest from reference TRBV7-8 and TRBJ2-1, the complete variable domain is GAGVSQSPRYKVAKRGQDVALRCDPISGHVSLFWYQQALGQGPEFLTYFQNEAQLDKSGLPSDRFFAERPEGSVSTLKIQRTQQEDSAVYLCASSSPGTSGIGAYNEQFFGPGTRLTVL.

This clone was seen a few times. The rearrangement links TRBV4-1 to TRBJ1-1; D gene ambiguous. The CDR3 contains 12 residues. Germline V gene sequence: CDR1 MGHRA, CDR2 YSYEKL. The V gene lost 2 bases and the J gene lost 11 bases, with 12 bases spanning the gap. The CDR3 region has the DNA TGCGCCAGCAGCCAACTATACGGCCCGGCTTTCTTT. Translation: CASSQLYGPAFF.